This T cell receptor (beta chain) was captured by sequencing in a study of regulatory T cells in long-lasting Graves disease. Study-wide findings and caveats: Persistent disease showed a preference for TRBV28, TRBJ1-2 and TRBJ2-5.

Trimming shortened V by 4 bases and J by 5 bases, and 15 bases separated the two germline ends. Germline V gives CDR1 SGHRS, CDR2 YFSETQ. The CDR3 length is 14 residues. Specified time point: persistent/refractory GD, antithyroid drugs over 5 years with positive TRAb. RNA from PBMCs was the source of the TCR library. Arm-PCR with iRepertoire HTBI primers amplified the CDR3 regions for these TCR beta libraries. MiXCR, run by TCRdb on the multiplex PCR reads, gives a single entry per CDR3 protein. The table has around 500,000 distinct CDR3 sequences, less than 25% seen once. As to this clonotype: Its antigen is still unknown.

The sample consisted of peripheral blood mononuclear cells (PBMCs), taken when the disease was refractory, from a patient treated with antithyroid drugs. V gene TRBV5-1 combines with J gene TRBJ1-1; a weak D match, TRBD1 (5 bases). The receptor was derived from a female donor with Graves disease. CDR3 sequence (DNA): TGCGCCAGCAGCACGCAGGGCCCCAGGACTGAAGCTTTCTTT. This sequence encodes CASSTQGPRTEAFF.